Included here is one TCR beta chain sequence, with context. As originally analysed: Nucleated cell counts were estimated from reference gene primer amplification. Repertoires were generated with immunoSEQ multiplex PCR, while TCRdb's copy carries only in-frame clones and drops some. V and J calls and clone size are copied from that table; D and trimming were computed from the DNA. This repertoire shows more than 140,000 clones, 75% to 85% found once; its top ten account for about 6.8%. These data belong to a study of blood T cell repertoires in COVID-19. Study-wide context: The United States, Italy and Spain provided the acute and convalescent COVID-19 samples. PBMCs, B-cell-depleted T cells, or T cells provided the cDNA or gDNA that made up the material.

The CDR3 consists of 16 residues. Germline-derived CDR1 and CDR2 are SGHAT and FQNNGV. With 5 bases clipped from V and 4 bases from J, the junction kept 9 bases outside the gene matches. This chain joins TRBV11-2 and TRBJ1-3, with 9 bases aligning to TRBD1. The receptor's source is a woman aged 50 to 60 in a cohort sampled during active or convalescent COVID-19. Material for sequencing was peripheral blood. This CDR3 reads CASSPGPGQGGNTIYF. In DNA, the CDR3 is TGTGCCAGCAGCCCCGGGCCGGGACAGGGAGGAAACACCATATATTTT.